This T cell receptor (beta chain) was recorded in a study of blood T cells in healthy people across ages (dated by TCRdb to between 2014 and 2017). In the study overall: In model experiments, roughly one uniquely barcoded TCR beta cDNA molecule per two T cells was captured by template switching. The donors were divided into four age groups: young (average around 15 years), middle-aged (about 39), aged (under 70) and long-lived (about 90). To track age-related changes in TCR beta repertoire diversity, the study relied on deep sequencing normalized with unique cDNA molecular identifiers. For two donors (one aged 18 to 30 and one aged 80 or older), the study analyzed two additional independent replicas of 1 million unique cDNA reads from the same blood draw. To avoid experimental bias, donors of different ages were randomly spread across the sequencing lanes.

The roughly 39 donors, aged roughly 6 to 100 years, were systemically healthy Caucasian individuals from Russia. Each donor gave about 9.8 milliliters of peripheral blood, drawn into EDTA-treated Vacutainer tubes. PBMCs were isolated by Ficoll-Paque density-gradient centrifugation, with at least 7 million obtained per sample. Total RNA was extracted from PBMCs with Trizol reagent, with at least 5.5 micrograms obtained per sample. Naive CD45RAhigh/CD27high T cell percentages were measured by flow cytometry on a PBMC aliquot from every donor. Broader findings and caveats from the paper: Estimates of total diversity from one million sequenced T cells were regarded as lower bounds and underestimates. As age increased, observed TCR beta diversity per million T cells dropped in a roughly linear way, and a significant reduction was already evident by age 40. Since profiling was done on bulk unsorted PBMCs, naive and antigen-experienced compartments could not be conclusively compared. A strong correlation was found between observed TCR beta diversity and the percentage of naive T cells measured by flow cytometry. Compared with the aged group, more naive CD4+ T cells, fewer expanded clones and increased TCR diversity were shown by the long-lived group, suggesting age selection. Because the CMV infection status of the donors was unknown, age-related changes in expanded clonotypes may potentially have been confounded.

The method was 5' RACE. TCRdb shows the sequencer as Illumina HiSeq 2500. The second PCR ran for about 7 to 11 cycles and used a J-beta primer mix along with a sample-barcoded 5' primer. Each TCR beta cDNA molecule received a unique molecular identifier from a template-switch 5' adaptor carrying 12 random nucleotides. Each sample yielded at least 2.5 million CDR3-containing paired-end reads. The Mint cDNA synthesis kit, primed by a TRBC-specific oligonucleotide, was used to synthesize first-strand cDNA from all RNA. All cDNA was treated with uracil-DNA glycosylase and then went through a first 18-cycle PCR with the universal primers M1SS and BC2_uni_R. From the authors' description of their analysis: Each sample was normalized by randomly selecting 1 million high-quality reads, each carrying a distinct molecular identifier. Instead of being binned into consensus sequences, reads that shared molecular identifiers were thrown out. MiTCR, run with a Q25 quality threshold and the strictest error-elimination algorithm, handled CDR3 identification, clonotype clustering and error correction. A nonparametric unseen species model with Euler transformation was used to estimate a lower bound on total TCR beta diversity. In-frame beta chains were kept once TCRdb had trimmed the public reads at Q25 with fastp and called clones with MiXCR. Here each entry gathers all rows of one CDR3 protein and keeps the most common genes and DNA. TCRdb assigned the V and J calls; the authors' analysis was not used. The sample table shows 730,000 or so distinct CDR3 sequences, and approximately 40% are seen once. Jointly, the top ten make up around 32% of the sample.

Many counts were recorded for this clonotype. Its cognate antigen has yet to be identified. No much larger clonotype is one base removed from it; base qualities were not supplied. For CDR1 and CDR2, the germline V gene lists MNHEY and SVGEGT. At the junction V is shortened by 6 bases and J by 3 bases, with 14 bases in between. There are 14 amino acids in the CDR3, from cysteine to phenylalanine inclusive. The only DNA kept is the CDR3, 42 bases in frame from the first base. The source is an elderly man in good health. The chain is encoded by TRBV6-2 or TRBV6-3 joined to TRBJ2-5, with the D gene call left open. Specimen: blood. The base sequence is TGTGCCAGCAGCCGGAGCGCAGCAGAAGAGACCCAGTACTTC. Translated, it reads CASSRSAAEETQYF.